These T cell receptor beta chains were read from a single sample in a study of T cells in Graves' hyperthyroidism and ophthalmopathy. TCRdb reanalysed the multiplex PCR reads using MiXCR and keeps one entry per CDR3 protein. The table has roughly 200,000 distinct CDR3 sequences, 18% seen once. Sequenced material: blood. These TCRs come from a middle-aged man with Graves' hyperthyroidism. Each CDR3 is given with its conserved first and last residue. Each record gives: CDR3 length, D gene, clone size, V gene, CDR3 protein. D genes are given only for firm matches. Clone sizes are given selectively: once, few, many, or a class where the clone is expanded.

>13|.|many|TRBV12-5
CASGWTQRGGYTF
>14|TRBD1|few|TRBV5-1
CASSRGQGDSPLHF
>14|TRBD1|.|TRBV20-1
CSASGTGRDQPQHF
>14|.|many|TRBV29-1
CSVEGPGDSYEQYF
>12|.|many|TRBV6-2/TRBV6-3
CASSPTTDTQYF
>13|.|.|TRBV4-1
CASSQARRETQYF
>17|TRBD1|few|TRBV28
CASSPGQGGGLVDTQYF
>16|.|many|TRBV18
CASSPSGPSRGYEQYF
>15|TRBD1|many|TRBV12-3/TRBV12-4
CASSFRTGVNQPQHF
>14|.|many|TRBV14
CASSQWTEGIALHF
>13|.|many|TRBV7-2
CASSWGRGTEAFF
>18|TRBD1|.|TRBV6-4
CASSDSKWFTGGNQPQHF
>17|.|.|TRBV18
CASSPAGASAPYNEQFF
>14|.|many|TRBV6-2/TRBV6-3
CASNLDGLNTEAFF
>13|TRBD1|.|TRBV5-1
CASGQRQGGEAFF
>13|TRBD1|many|TRBV2
CASRTGRNEKLFF
>15|.|many|TRBV18
CASSPPPRNQETQYF
>13|TRBD1|many|TRBV6-1
CASSGQGESPLHF
>13|.|many|TRBV2
CASMEGVDNEQFF
>12|.|many|TRBV10-3
CAIMGPGSPLHF
>13|.|.|TRBV6-1
CASGVDFTDTQYF
>16|TRBD2|few|TRBV20-1
CSAVGLAGRTYNEQFF
>14|TRBD1|.|TRBV7-2
CASSAGQVNTEAFF
>12|TRBD1|many|TRBV5-1
CASRGTAYGYTF
>16|TRBD1|few|TRBV20-1
CSAREGTGGETGELFF
>16|TRBD2|few|TRBV4-3
CASSQEGLAGLNEQFF
>15|.|.|TRBV5-6
CASSLRGIAKNIQYF
>15|.|once|TRBV9
CASSVGGLNNQPQHF
>12|.|few|TRBV7-9
CASSWDNEKLFF
>14|TRBD1|many|TRBV5-5
CASSYGQGIYEQYF
>13|.|many|TRBV28
CASSLSGADTQYF
>13|.|few|TRBV2
CASSPNLREKLFF
>9|.|many|TRBV27
CASHAEAFF
>13|.|.|TRBV6-1
CATMGARTTEQYF
>14|.|.|TRBV9
CASSDPSGTYGYTF
>13|.|many|TRBV3-1
CASSLTSGNTIYF
>13|.|many|TRBV10-1
CATSRDSSSPLHF
>14|.|.|TRBV28
CASGDGERTDTQYF
>14|.|many|TRBV12-3/TRBV12-4
CASQSSGSSYEQYF
>13|.|.|TRBV6-1
CASSGRAGLEAFF
>18|TRBD1|many|TRBV2
CASSELPFGQGALNEQYF
>11|.|many|TRBV12-3/TRBV12-4
CASSFRDEQFF
>13|.|many|TRBV30
CAWTLGWDTEAFF
>14|.|many|TRBV7-9
CASSLFPSSYEQYF
>15|TRBD1|many|TRBV20-1
CSPNDRGLPNTEAFF
>16|.|many|TRBV20-1
CSARGRGTGLSYEQYF
>15|.|many|TRBV5-1
CASSLDFGRTDTQYF
>15|TRBD1|.|TRBV10-3
CAISETLRDRGEQYF
>14|.|.|TRBV3-1
CASSPTQGSYEQYF
>14|TRBD2|.|TRBV7-3
CASSSSGSANEQFF
>15|.|.|TRBV5-1
CASSPGTGGANVLTF